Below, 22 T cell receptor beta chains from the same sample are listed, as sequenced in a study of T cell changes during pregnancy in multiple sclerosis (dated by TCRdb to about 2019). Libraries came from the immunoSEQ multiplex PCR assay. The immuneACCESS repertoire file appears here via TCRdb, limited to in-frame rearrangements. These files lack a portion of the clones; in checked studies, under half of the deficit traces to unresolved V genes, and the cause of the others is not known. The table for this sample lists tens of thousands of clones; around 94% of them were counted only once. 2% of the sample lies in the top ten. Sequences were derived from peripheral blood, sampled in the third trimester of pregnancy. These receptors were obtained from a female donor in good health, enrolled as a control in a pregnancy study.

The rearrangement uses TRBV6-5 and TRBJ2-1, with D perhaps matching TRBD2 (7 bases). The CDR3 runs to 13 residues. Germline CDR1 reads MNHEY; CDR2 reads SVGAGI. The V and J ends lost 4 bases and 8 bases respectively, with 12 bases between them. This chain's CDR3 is CASSFGGGYEQFF. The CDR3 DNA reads TGTGCCAGCAGTTTCGGCGGGGGCTATGAGCAGTTCTTC.

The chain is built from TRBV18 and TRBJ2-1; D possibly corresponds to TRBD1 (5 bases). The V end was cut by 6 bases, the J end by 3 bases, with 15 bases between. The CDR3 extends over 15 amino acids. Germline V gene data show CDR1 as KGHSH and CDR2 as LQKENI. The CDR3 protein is CASSSPAGRYNEQFF. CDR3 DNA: TGTGCCAGCTCCTCGCCAGCAGGGCGCTACAATGAGCAGTTCTTC.

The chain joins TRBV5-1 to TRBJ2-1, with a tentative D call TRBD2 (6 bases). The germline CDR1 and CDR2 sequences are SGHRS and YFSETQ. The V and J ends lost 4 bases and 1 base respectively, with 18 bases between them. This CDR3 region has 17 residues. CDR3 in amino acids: CASSPRGPGESYNEQFF. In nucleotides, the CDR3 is TGCGCCAGCAGCCCTCGGGGTCCGGGGGAATCCTACAATGAGCAGTTCTTC. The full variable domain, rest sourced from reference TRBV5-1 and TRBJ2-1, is KAGVTQTPRYLIKTRGQQVTLSCSPISGHRSVSWYQQTPGQGLQFLFEYFSETQRNKGNFPGRFSGRQFSNSRSEMNVSTLELGDSALYLCASSPRGPGESYNEQFFGPGTRLTVL.

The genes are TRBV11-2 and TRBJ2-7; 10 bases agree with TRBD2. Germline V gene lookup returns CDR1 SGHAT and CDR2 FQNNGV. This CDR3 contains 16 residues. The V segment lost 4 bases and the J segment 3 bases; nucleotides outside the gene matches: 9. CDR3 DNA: TGTGCCAGCAGCTCTTTGGGGACTAGCGAAGGCTACGAGCAGTACTTC. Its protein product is CASSSLGTSEGYEQYF.

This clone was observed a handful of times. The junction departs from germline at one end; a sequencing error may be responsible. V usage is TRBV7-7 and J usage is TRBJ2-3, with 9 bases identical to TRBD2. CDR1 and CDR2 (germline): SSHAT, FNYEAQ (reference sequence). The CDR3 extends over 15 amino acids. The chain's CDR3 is CASSLGGTSRDTQYF. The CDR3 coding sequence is TGTGCTAGCAGCTTGGGGGGGACTAGCCGAGATACGCAGTATTTT.

CDR3 sequence reads: CASSIPLQGMRRANYGYTF. The CDR3, as DNA: TGTGCCAGTAGTATACCCCTTCAGGGAATGCGGAGAGCTAACTATGGCTACACCTTC. The rearrangement joins TRBV19 to TRBJ1-2; maybe TRBD1 (5 bases). From germline, CDR1 is LNHDA and CDR2 SQIVND (reference sequence). CDR3 size: 19 residues. V gave up 2 bases and J gave up 0 bases, with 22 bases separating them.

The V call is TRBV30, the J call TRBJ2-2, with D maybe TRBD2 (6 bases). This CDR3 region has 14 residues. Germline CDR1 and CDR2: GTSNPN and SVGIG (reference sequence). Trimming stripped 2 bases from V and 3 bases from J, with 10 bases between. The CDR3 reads CAWSPGGYTGELFF. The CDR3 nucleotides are TGTGCCTGGAGTCCCGGAGGGTACACCGGGGAGCTGTTTTTT.

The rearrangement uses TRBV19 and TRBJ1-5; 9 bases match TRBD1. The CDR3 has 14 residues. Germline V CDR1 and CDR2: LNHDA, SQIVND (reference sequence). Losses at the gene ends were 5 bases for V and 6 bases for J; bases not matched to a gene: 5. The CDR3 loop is CASSHRGQGQPQHF. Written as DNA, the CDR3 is TGTGCCAGTAGTCACAGGGGGCAAGGTCAGCCCCAGCATTTT.

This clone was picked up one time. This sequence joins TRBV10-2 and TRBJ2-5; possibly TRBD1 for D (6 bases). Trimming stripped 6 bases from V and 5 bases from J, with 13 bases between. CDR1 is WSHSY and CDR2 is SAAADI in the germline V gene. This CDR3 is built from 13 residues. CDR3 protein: CASRGASPETQYF. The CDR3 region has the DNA TGCGCCAGCAGGGGGGCGAGTCCTGAGACCCAGTACTTC.

The CDR3 DNA reads TGTGCCAGCCCGGGACAGGGAGGGAATCAGCCCCAGCATTTT. It translates to CASPGQGGNQPQHF. The gene calls are TRBV6-5 and TRBJ1-5; 9 bases align to TRBD1. CDR1 MNHEY and CDR2 SVGAGI come from the germline V gene. The CDR3 is 14 residues long. Germline trimming cut 8 bases from V and 4 bases from J; bases unmatched to any gene: 6.

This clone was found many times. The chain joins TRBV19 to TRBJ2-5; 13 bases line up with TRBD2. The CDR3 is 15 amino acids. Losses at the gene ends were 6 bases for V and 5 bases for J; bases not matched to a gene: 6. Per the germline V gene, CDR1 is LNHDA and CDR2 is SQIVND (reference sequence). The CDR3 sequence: CASSKTSGGFETQYF. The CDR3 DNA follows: TGTGCCAGTAGCAAGACTAGCGGGGGGTTTGAGACCCAGTACTTC.

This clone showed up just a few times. In nucleotides, the CDR3 is TGTGCCAGCAGCTTAGCCCCTGGGGGGGACAATGAGCAGTTCTTC. Translation gives CASSLAPGGDNEQFF. The chain employs TRBV7-6 and TRBJ2-1; 7 bases map to TRBD2. The V gene end was trimmed by 0 bases and the J gene end by 5 bases; junction bases not matched to a gene: 4. Per the germline V gene, CDR1 is SGHVS and CDR2 is FNYEAQ. This CDR3 region has 15 residues.

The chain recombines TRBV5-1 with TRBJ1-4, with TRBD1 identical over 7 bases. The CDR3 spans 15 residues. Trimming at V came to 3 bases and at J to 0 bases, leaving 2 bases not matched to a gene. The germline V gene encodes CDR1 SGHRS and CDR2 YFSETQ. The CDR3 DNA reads TGCGCCAGCAGCTACGGACAGGCAACTAATGAAAAACTGTTTTTT. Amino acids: CASSYGQATNEKLFF.

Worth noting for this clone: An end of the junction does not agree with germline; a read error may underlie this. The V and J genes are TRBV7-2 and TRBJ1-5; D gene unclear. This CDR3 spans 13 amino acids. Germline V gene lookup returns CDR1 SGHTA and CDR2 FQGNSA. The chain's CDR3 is CASTLRGDQPQHF. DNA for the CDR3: TGTGCCAGCACCTTACGAGGAGATCAGCCCCAGCATTTT.

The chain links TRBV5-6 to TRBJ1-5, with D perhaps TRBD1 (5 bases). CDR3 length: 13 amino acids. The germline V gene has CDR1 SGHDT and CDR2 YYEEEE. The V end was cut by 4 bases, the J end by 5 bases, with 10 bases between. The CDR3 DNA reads TGTGCCAGCAGCCCAGGGAGGGATCAGCCCCAGCATTTT. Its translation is CASSPGRDQPQHF.

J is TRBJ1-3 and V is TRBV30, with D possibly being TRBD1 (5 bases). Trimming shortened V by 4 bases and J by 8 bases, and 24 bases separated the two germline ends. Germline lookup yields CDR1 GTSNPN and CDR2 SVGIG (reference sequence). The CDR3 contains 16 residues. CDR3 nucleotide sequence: TGTGCCTGGACCGCCGCCCTGGGGGGACGGGGGGACACCATATATTTT. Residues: CAWTAALGGRGDTIYF.

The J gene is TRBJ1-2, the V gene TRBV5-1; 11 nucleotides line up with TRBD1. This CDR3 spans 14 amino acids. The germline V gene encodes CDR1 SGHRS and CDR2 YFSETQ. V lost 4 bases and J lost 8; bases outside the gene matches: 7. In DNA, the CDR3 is TGCGCCAGCAGCCCGGGACAGGGGGTATGGGGCTACACCTTC. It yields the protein CASSPGQGVWGYTF.

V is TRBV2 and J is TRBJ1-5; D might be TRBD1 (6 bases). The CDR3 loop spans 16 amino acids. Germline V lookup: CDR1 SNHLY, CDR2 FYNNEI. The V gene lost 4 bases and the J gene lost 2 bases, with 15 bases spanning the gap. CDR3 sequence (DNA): TGTGCCAGCAGTGCGCGCGGGGGCCAGGGCAATCAGCCCCAGCATTTT. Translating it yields CASSARGGQGNQPQHF.

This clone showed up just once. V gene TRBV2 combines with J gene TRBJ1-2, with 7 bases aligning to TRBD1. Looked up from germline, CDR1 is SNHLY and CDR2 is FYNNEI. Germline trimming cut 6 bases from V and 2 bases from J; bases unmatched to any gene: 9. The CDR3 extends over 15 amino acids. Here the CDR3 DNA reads TGTGCCAGCAGGAAGGACAGGCTTGAGAACTATGGCTACACCTTC. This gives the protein CASRKDRLENYGYTF.

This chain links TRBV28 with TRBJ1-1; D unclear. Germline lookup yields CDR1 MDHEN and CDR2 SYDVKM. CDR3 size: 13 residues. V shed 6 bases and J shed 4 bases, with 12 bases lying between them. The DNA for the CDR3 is TGTGCCAGCAGCCCAGACGGAGGCACTGAAGCTTTCTTT. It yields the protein CASSPDGGTEAFF.

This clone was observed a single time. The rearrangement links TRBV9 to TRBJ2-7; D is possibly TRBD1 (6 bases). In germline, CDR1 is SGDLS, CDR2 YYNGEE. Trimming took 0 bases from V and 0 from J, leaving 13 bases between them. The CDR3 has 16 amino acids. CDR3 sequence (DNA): TGTGCCAGCAGCGTAGGAATAGGGGGATTCTCCTACGAGCAGTACTTC. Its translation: CASSVGIGGFSYEQYF.

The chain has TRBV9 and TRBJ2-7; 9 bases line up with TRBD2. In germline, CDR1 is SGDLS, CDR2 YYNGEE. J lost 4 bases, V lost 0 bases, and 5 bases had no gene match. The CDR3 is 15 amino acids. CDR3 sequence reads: CASSVGGAGGYEQYF. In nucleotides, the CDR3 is TGTGCCAGCAGCGTAGGAGGAGCGGGGGGTTACGAGCAGTACTTC.